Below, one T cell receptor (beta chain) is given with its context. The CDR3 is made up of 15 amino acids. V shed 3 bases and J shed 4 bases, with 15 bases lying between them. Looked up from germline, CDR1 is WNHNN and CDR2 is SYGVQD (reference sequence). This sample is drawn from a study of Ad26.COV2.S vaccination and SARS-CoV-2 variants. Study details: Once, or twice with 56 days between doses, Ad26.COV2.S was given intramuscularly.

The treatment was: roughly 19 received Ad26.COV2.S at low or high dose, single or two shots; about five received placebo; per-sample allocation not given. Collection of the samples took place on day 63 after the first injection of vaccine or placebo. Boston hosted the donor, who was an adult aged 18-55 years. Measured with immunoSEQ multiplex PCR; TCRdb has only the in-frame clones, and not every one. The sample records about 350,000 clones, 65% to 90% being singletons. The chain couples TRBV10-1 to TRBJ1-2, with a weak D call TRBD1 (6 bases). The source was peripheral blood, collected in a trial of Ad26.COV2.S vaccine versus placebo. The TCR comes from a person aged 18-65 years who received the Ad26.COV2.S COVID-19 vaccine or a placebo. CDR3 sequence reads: CASSDPGAGAYGYTF. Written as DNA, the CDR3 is TGCGCCAGCAGTGACCCGGGGGCAGGAGCCTATGGCTACACCTTC.